One sample yielded the 21 T cell receptor beta chains listed below, sequenced in a study of molecular identifiers for immune sequencing clone quantification. TCRdb ran MiXCR on the PCR reads and lists one entry per CDR3 protein. The sample holds about 320,000 distinct CDR3 sequences, roughly a fifth seen once. What was sequenced was naive CD8+ T cells from blood, with Jurkat cell RNA spiked in. Subset noted: FACS-sorted CD8+CD4-CCR7+CD45RA+ naive T cells. These receptor sequences come from a human donor in good health. Some libraries in this study had Jurkat cell RNA spiked in.

Of note for this clonotype: A much larger clone lies a single base off, so this may be a read error. The chain employs TRBV18 and TRBJ1-5, with D unresolved. The CDR3 totals 14 residues. CDR1 and CDR2 (germline): KGHSH, LQKENI. The CDR3 nucleotides are TGTGCCAGCTCACCACCCGGGGAAGGTCAGCTCCAGCATTTT. Protein product: CASSPPGEGQLQHF.

This clonotype was seen at least ten times. The chain employs TRBV28 and TRBJ2-1; tentatively, D is TRBD2 (6 bases). CDR1 MDHEN and CDR2 SYDVKM come from the germline V gene. The germline V and J ends were trimmed by 5 bases and 4 bases, with 15 bases remaining between them. The CDR3 is 15 amino acids. CDR3 sequence (DNA): TGTGCCAGCAGTCCCCGGGGGACCTTTTACAATGAGCAGTTCTTC. Translation gives CASSPRGTFYNEQFF.

This chain's CDR3 is CASSQDLGGNTEAFF. CDR3 DNA: TGCGCCAGCAGCCAAGATCTTGGGGGAAACACTGAAGCTTTCTTT. The chain carries TRBV4-3 and TRBJ1-1, with TRBD1 as a possible D gene (5 bases). V was pared by 0 bases and J by 2 bases, with 10 bases between. Germline V gives CDR1 LGHNA, CDR2 YSLEER. This CDR3 region has 15 residues.

As to this clonotype: This could be a read error, since a much larger clone is one nucleotide away. The CDR3 does not end in the conserved phenylalanine or tryptophan, so this is likely a read error. The chain uses TRBV7-9 and TRBJ1-2; D is ambiguous. The length of the CDR3 is 13 residues. CDR1 is SEHNR and CDR2 is FQNEAQ in the germline V gene (reference sequence). V was cut by 6 bases and J by 4 bases, with 12 bases left in between. The CDR3 sequence is CASSETNAYGYTL. The DNA of the CDR3 is TGTGCCAGCAGTGAGACGAACGCCTATGGCTACACCCTC.

This clonotype turned up a few times. V gene TRBV20-1 combines with J gene TRBJ2-3, with 7 bases aligning to TRBD1. CDR3 length: 13 amino acids. V was clipped by 2 bases and J by 5 bases; unmatched bases: 4. Germline loops: CDR1 DFQATT, CDR2 SNEGSKA (reference sequence). The CDR3 DNA sequence: TGCAGTGCTAGACCGGGACAGCTAGATACGCAGTATTTT. Encoded protein: CSARPGQLDTQYF.

Ten or more counts support this clonotype. This sequence joins TRBV5-4 and TRBJ2-5; 7 bases are shared with TRBD1. With 4 bases clipped from V and 2 bases from J, the junction kept 5 bases outside the gene matches. Germline V gene sequence: CDR1 SGHNT, CDR2 YYREEE (reference sequence). The CDR3 length is 14 residues. The CDR3 region has the DNA TGTGCCAGCAGCCCCGGGACAGCTCAAGAGACCCAGTACTTC. Amino acid sequence: CASSPGTAQETQYF.

This clonotype has a count of ten or more. The chain joins TRBV4-3 to TRBJ1-6; possible D gene TRBD1, 5 bases. Trimming took 1 base from V and 4 from J, leaving 8 bases between them. The germline V gene has CDR1 LGHNA and CDR2 YSLEER. The CDR3 spans 15 residues. The CDR3 DNA is TGCGCCAGCAGCCAAGTTGGACAATATAATTCACCCCTCCACTTT. Translating it yields CASSQVGQYNSPLHF.

In its sample, this clonotype was seen a few times. The genes are TRBV5-4 and TRBJ2-7; D is tentatively TRBD1 or TRBD2 (5 bases each). Trimming pared 4 bases from V and 1 base from J, leaving 18 bases between. The CDR3 totals 16 residues. Germline CDR1 is SGHNT and CDR2 is YYREEE (reference sequence). The CDR3 coding sequence is TGTGCCAGCAGCGCCACGCCGGGACCGGCATCCTACGAGCAGTACTTC. Translated: CASSATPGPASYEQYF.

This clonotype was detected a few times. The chain is built from TRBV13 and TRBJ1-2; D unclear. This CDR3 contains 13 residues. Trimming removed 7 bases at V and 11 bases at J, with 20 bases between. Germline loops: CDR1 PRHDT, CDR2 FYEKMQ (reference sequence). The DNA for the CDR3 is TGTGCCAGCAACCAAAGAGGTCCTTGGATGTACACCTTC. It translates to CASNQRGPWMYTF.

The chain carries TRBV29-1 and TRBJ2-5; 7 nucleotides match TRBD1. V was pared by 5 bases and J by 10 bases, with 10 bases of the junction left unmatched. Germline assignment: CDR1 SQVTM and CDR2 ANQGSEA. CDR3 length equals 12 residues. CDR3 loop: CSVRGQRTDQYF. The CDR3 DNA reads as TGCAGCGTTAGGGGACAGAGAACGGACCAGTACTTC.

This clonotype was recorded many times. This chain uses TRBV6-5 with TRBJ2-2; 8 bases are shared with TRBD1. V shed 2 bases, J shed 5 bases, and the junction held 4 bases outside the gene matches. This CDR3 region has 15 residues. Germline V gene lookup returns CDR1 MNHEY and CDR2 SVGAGI. The CDR3, as DNA: TGTGCCAGCAGTTACGGACAGGGAACGACCGGGGAGCTGTTTTTT. Translation: CASSYGQGTTGELFF.

This clonotype was observed many times. The chain links TRBV12-3 or TRBV12-4 to TRBJ1-1, with 8 bases fitting TRBD1. Germline trimming cut 5 bases from V and 5 bases from J; bases unmatched to any gene: 13. CDR3 length equals 16 residues. As DNA, the CDR3 is TGTGCCAGCAGTCACGGACAGGGAGGAGGTTGGACTGAAGCTTTCTTT. Translating gives CASSHGQGGGWTEAFF.

This clonotype was picked up many times. The chain has TRBV9 and TRBJ1-6; no reliable D call. The CDR3 totals 16 residues. The ends were cut back, 0 bases at V and 2 bases at J, with 9 bases in the middle. The germline gives CDR1 SGDLS, CDR2 YYNGEE. In DNA form, the CDR3 reads TGTGCCAGCAGCGTAGCCCCCGGGACCTATAATTCACCCCTCCACTTT. It translates to CASSVAPGTYNSPLHF.

This clonotype has a handful of counts. This chain links TRBV7-9 with TRBJ2-7; 9 nucleotides line up with TRBD1. CDR1 and CDR2 from the germline V gene are SEHNR and FQNEAQ (reference sequence). CDR3 length: 17 amino acids. The ends lost 4 bases at V and 5 bases at J; junction bases unmatched: 15. The CDR3 DNA sequence: TGTGCCAGCAGCTCACCCCAGCCCGGGACAGGGTCTAACGAGCAGTACTTC. It is translated as CASSSPQPGTGSNEQYF.

This clonotype has ten or more counts. The rearrangement links TRBV30 to TRBJ2-7, with D hard to call. The CDR3 has 13 residues. V lost 3 bases to trimming and J lost 3 bases, with 12 bases between them. Germline V CDR1 and CDR2: GTSNPN, SVGIG (reference sequence). The CDR3 spells CAWSQEQFYEQYF. CDR3 nucleotides: TGTGCCTGGAGCCAAGAACAGTTCTACGAGCAGTACTTC.

This clonotype has only a few counts. This sequence joins TRBV20-1 and TRBJ2-3; the match to TRBD2 covers 8 bases. After removal of 3 bases from V and 0 bases from J, the junction contained 14 bases not matched to a gene. Germline V gene data show CDR1 as DFQATT and CDR2 as SNEGSKA (reference sequence). The CDR3 covers 18 residues. This CDR3 is CSASKGTSWVPSTDTQYF. The CDR3 DNA reads as TGCAGTGCTAGTAAGGGGACTAGTTGGGTCCCTAGCACAGATACGCAGTATTTT.

A remark on this clonotype: This may stem from a read error, because a much larger clone lies one nucleotide away. No conserved phenylalanine or tryptophan is present at the end of the CDR3, so a read error is the likely explanation. The chain combines TRBV7-9 with TRBJ1-1; 7 bases fit TRBD1. The length of the CDR3 is 12 residues. After removal of 6 bases from V and 7 bases from J, the junction contained 5 bases not matched to a gene. Germline CDR1 reads SEHNR; CDR2 reads FQNEAQ (reference sequence). The CDR3 nucleotides read TGTGCCAGCAGACAGGACAGGCGTGAAGCTTTCTCT. Protein product: CASRQDRREAFS.

As to this clonotype: A clone one base away is much larger, so this may be a read error. The chain links TRBV7-6 to TRBJ2-3, with 9 bases identical to TRBD1. The CDR3 runs 15 residues. The trim removed 5 bases at V and 3 bases at J, leaving 6 bases unmatched. Germline-derived CDR1 and CDR2 are SGHVS and FNYEAQ. This chain's CDR3 is CASSPTGGGTDTQYF. In nucleotides, the CDR3 is TGTGCCAGCAGCCCAACAGGGGGCGGTACAGATACGCAGTATTTT. The full variable domain, in which reference TRBV7-6 and TRBJ2-3 provide the parts outside the CDR3, is GAGVSQSPRYKVTKRGQDVALRCDPISGHVSLYWYRQALGQGPEFLTYFNYEAQQDKSGLPNDRFSAERPEGSISTLTIQRTEQRDSAMYRCASSPTGGGTDTQYFGPGTRLTVL.

This chain joins TRBV6-2 or TRBV6-3 and TRBJ2-6; a possible D gene is TRBD1 (5 bases). Between the trimmed V and J ends, which lost 6 bases and 2 bases, there was a span of 14 bases. The CDR3 is made up of 16 amino acids. Germline V gives CDR1 MNHEY, CDR2 SVGEGT. The CDR3 nucleotides read TGTGCCAGCAGACACGGAAGGACACCTGGGGCCAACGTCCTGACTTTC. Translated, it gives CASRHGRTPGANVLTF.

This clonotype was detected ten times or more. The rearrangement joins TRBV12-3 or TRBV12-4 to TRBJ1-1; D uncertain. V was shortened by 1 base and J by 0 bases, with 6 bases between the two germline ends. This CDR3 region has 14 residues. The DNA of the CDR3 is TGTGCCAGCAGTTTAGTGTACATGAACACTGAAGCTTTCTTT. The encoded protein is CASSLVYMNTEAFF.

In this sample, this clonotype turned up many times. This CDR3 is CASISSLGSQPQHF. CDR3 bases: TGTGCCAGTATTTCTTCGCTGGGAAGCCAGCCCCAGCATTTT. This chain joins TRBV19 and TRBJ1-5; D uncertain. CDR3 length: 14 residues. The V gene lost 7 bases and the J gene lost 7 bases, with 17 bases spanning the gap. Germline assignment: CDR1 LNHDA and CDR2 SQIVND (reference sequence).